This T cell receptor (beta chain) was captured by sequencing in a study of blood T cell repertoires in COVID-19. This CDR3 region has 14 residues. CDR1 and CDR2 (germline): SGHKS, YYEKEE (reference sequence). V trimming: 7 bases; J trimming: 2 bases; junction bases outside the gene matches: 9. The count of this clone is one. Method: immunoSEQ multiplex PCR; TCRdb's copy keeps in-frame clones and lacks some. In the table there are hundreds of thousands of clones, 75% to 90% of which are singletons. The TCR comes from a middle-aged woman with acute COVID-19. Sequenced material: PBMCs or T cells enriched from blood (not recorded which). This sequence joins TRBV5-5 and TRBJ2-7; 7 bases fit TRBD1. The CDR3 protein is CASQPGQGAYEQYF. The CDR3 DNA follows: TGTGCCAGCCAACCGGGGCAGGGGGCCTACGAGCAGTACTTC.